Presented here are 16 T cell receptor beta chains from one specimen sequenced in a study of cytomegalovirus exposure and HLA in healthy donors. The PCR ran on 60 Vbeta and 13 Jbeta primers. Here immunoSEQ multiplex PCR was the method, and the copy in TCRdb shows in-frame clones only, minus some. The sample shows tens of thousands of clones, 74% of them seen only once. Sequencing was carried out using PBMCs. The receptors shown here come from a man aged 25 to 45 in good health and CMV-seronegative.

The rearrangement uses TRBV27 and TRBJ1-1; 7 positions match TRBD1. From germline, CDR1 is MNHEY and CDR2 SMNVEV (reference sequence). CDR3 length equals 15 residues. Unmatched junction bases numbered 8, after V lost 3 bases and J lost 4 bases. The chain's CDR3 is CASSLSAGGFTEAFF. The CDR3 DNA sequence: TGTGCCAGCAGTTTGTCGGCAGGGGGTTTCACTGAAGCTTTCTTT.

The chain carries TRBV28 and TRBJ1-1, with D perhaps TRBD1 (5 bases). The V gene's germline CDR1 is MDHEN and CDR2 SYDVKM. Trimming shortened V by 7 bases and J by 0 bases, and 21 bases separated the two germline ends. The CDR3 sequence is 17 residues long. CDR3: CASTPRPPRGMNTEAFF. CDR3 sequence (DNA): TGTGCCAGCACTCCCCGCCCCCCCCGGGGGATGAACACTGAAGCTTTCTTT.

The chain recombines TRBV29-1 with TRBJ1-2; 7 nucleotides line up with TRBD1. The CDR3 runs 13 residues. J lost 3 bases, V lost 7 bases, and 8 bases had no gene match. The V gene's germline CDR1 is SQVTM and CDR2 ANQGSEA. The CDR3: CSGTDREDYGYTF. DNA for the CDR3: TGCAGCGGTACTGACAGGGAGGACTATGGCTACACCTTC.

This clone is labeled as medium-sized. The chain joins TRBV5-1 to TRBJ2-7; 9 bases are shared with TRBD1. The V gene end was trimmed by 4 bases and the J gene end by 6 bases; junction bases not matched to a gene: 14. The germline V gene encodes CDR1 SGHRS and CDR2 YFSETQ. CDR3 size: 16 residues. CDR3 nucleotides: TGCGCCAGCAGCCTCGTCCCGGGGACAGGGAACGGCGAGCAGTACTTC. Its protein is CASSLVPGTGNGEQYF.

Here the CDR3 DNA reads TGCGCCAGCAGTGATGAGACAACGAACACCGGGGAGCTGTTTTTT. This gives the protein CASSDETTNTGELFF. The rearrangement joins TRBV10-1 to TRBJ2-2, with no clear D. CDR3 length: 15 amino acids. V gave up 3 bases and J gave up 0 bases, with 8 bases separating them. Germline V gene lookup returns CDR1 WNHNN and CDR2 SYGVQD (reference sequence).

The CDR3 is CASSGQRTGANVLTF. The CDR3 region has the DNA TGTGCCAGCAGTGGACAGAGGACTGGGGCCAACGTCCTGACTTTC. The rearrangement links TRBV6-1 to TRBJ2-6, with D possibly matching TRBD1 (5 bases). Looked up from germline, CDR1 is MNHNS and CDR2 is SASEGT. Deletions cut 4 bases from V and 2 bases from J, with 9 bases between. This CDR3 contains 15 residues.

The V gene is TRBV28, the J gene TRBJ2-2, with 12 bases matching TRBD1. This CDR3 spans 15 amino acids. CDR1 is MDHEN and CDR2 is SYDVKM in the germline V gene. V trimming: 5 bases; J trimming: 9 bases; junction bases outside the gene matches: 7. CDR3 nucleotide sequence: TGTGCCAGCAGTACGGGACAGGGGGCGCTTTGGGAGCTGTTTTTT. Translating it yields CASSTGQGALWELFF.

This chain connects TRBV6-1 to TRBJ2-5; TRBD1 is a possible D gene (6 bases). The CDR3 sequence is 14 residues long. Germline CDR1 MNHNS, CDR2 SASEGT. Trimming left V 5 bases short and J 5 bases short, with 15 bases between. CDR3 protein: CASSLDSVRETQYF. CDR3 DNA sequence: TGTGCCAGCAGTCTGGACAGCGTGCGTGAGACCCAGTACTTC.

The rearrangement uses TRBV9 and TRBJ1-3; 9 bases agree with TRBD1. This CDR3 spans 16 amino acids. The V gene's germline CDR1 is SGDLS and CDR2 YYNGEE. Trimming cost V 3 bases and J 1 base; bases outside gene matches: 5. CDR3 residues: CASSEQGAMSGNTIYF. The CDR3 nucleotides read TGTGCCAGCAGCGAACAGGGGGCTATGTCTGGAAACACCATATATTTT.

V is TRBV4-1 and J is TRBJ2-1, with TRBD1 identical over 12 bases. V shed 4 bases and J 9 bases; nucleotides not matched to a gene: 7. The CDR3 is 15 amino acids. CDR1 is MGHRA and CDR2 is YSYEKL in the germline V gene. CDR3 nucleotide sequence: TGCGCCAGCAGCCCCTGGGACAGGGGGCAAAGTGAGCAGTTCTTC. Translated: CASSPWDRGQSEQFF.

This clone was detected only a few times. The CDR3 nucleotides are TGTGCCAGCAGACCCACAGGTCTTGGGGATTCACCCCTCCACTTT. Protein: CASRPTGLGDSPLHF. The rearrangement joins TRBV6-5 to TRBJ1-6, with D possibly matching TRBD1 (5 bases). CDR1 MNHEY and CDR2 SVGAGI come from the germline V gene. Trimming stripped 6 bases from V and 8 bases from J, with 17 bases between. The CDR3 covers 15 residues.

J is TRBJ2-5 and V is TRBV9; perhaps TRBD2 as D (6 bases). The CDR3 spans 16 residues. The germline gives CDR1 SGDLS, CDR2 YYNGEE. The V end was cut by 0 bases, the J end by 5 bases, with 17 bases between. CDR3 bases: TGTGCCAGCAGCGTAGTAGGTCAGGGAGGCTATGAGACCCAGTACTTC. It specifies CASSVVGQGGYETQYF.

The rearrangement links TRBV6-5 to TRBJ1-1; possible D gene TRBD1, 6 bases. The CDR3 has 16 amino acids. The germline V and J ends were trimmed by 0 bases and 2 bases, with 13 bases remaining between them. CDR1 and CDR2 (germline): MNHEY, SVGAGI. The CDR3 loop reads CASSYSKGRGNTEAFF. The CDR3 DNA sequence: TGTGCCAGCAGTTACTCGAAAGGCAGGGGAAACACTGAAGCTTTCTTT.

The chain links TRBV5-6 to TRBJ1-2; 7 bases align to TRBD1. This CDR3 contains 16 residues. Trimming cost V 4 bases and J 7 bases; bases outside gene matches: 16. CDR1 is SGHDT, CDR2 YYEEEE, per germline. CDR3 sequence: CASSGTTGTFRGGYTF. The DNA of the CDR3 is TGTGCCAGCAGCGGGACGACAGGGACATTCAGGGGTGGCTACACCTTC.

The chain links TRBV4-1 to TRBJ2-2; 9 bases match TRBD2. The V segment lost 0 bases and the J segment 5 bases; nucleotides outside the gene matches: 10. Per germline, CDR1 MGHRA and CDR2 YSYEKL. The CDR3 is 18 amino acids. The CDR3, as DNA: TGCGCCAGCAGCCAAGATCGAAGTAGCGGGAGATGGACCGGGGAGCTGTTTTTT. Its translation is CASSQDRSSGRWTGELFF.

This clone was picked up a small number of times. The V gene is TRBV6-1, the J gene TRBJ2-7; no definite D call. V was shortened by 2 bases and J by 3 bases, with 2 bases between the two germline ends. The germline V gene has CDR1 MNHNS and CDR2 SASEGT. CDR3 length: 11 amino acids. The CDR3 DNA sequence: TGTGCCAGCAGTGAATACTACGAGCAGTACTTC. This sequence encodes CASSEYYEQYF.